This TCR beta chain was obtained from a study of identical twins. General study points: There was more out-of-frame TCR alpha sharing in monozygotic twins than models estimated.

Only a few counts were recorded for this clonotype. Its antigen is still unknown. TCRdb re-analysed the 5' RACE reads in MiXCR, keeping a single row per CDR3 protein. The data show more than 400,000 distinct CDR3 sequences, about 15% seen once. This CDR3 has 16 residues. Trimming took 0 bases from V and 4 from J; bases not matched to a gene: 5. Germline V gene sequence: CDR1 SGDLS, CDR2 YYNGEE. Another study also made use of these data, one on yellow fever vaccine responses in identical twins. That paper states: Convergence reportedly seemed to mark part of the twins' vaccine T cell response, with personalization marking the rest.

This chain connects TRBV9 to TRBJ2-3; 10 nucleotides agree with TRBD2. The sequencing input was CD4+ T cells sorted from blood. The clonotype originates from a woman between 18 and 30 years old in good health. CDR3 coding DNA: TGTGCCAGCAGCGTAGGAAGCGGGAGGGTGGCAGATACGCAGTATTTT. It yields the protein CASSVGSGRVADTQYF. Drawing the rest from reference TRBV9 and TRBJ2-3, the complete variable domain is DSGVTQTPKHLITATGQRVTLRCSPRSGDLSVYWYQQSLDQGLQFLIQYYNGEERAKGNILERFSAQQFPDLHSELNLSSLELGDSALYFCASSVGSGRVADTQYFGPGTRLTVL.